A single sample is the source of the 20 T cell receptor beta chains below, sequenced in a study of cytomegalovirus exposure and HLA in healthy donors. The PCR ran on 60 Vbeta and 13 Jbeta primers. Profiled with immunoSEQ multiplex PCR; TCRdb holds only in-frame clones, not every one. In the table there are about 90,000 clones, approximately 71% of which are singletons. Sequences were obtained from PBMCs. The receptor source for this set is a woman aged 18 to 35 in good health and CMV-seropositive.

In DNA form, the CDR3 reads TGTGCCACCAGCAGAGATCCGGGCGGGAGGGCCCAGGCGCAGTATTTT. This encodes CATSRDPGGRAQAQYF. The genes are TRBV15 and TRBJ2-3; 9 bases match TRBD2. The CDR3 is 16 residues long. Germline V gene data show CDR1 as LNHNV and CDR2 as YYDKDF (reference sequence). The V segment lost 0 bases and the J segment 10 bases; nucleotides outside the gene matches: 11. The full variable domain, its missing parts supplied by reference TRBV15 and TRBJ2-3, is DAMVIQNPRYQVTQFGKPVTLSCSQTLNHNVMYWYQQKSSQAPKLLFHYYDKDFNNEADTPDNFQSRRPNTSFCFLDIRSPGLGDTAMYLCATSRDPGGRAQAQYFGPGTRLTVL.

This clone has only a few counts. The DNA of the CDR3 is TGTGCCAGCAGCACCGACAGGGGGGAGGATGAAAAACTGTTTTTT. Translated, it gives CASSTDRGEDEKLFF. The chain has TRBV5-6 and TRBJ1-4; 9 bases map to TRBD1. Germline V lookup: CDR1 SGHDT, CDR2 YYEEEE. The V gene end was trimmed by 4 bases and the J gene end by 6 bases; junction bases not matched to a gene: 7. The CDR3 loop spans 15 amino acids.

V gene TRBV9 combines with J gene TRBJ2-7; D is perhaps TRBD2 (6 bases). In germline, CDR1 is SGDLS, CDR2 YYNGEE. The V gene lost 0 bases and the J gene lost 3 bases, with 13 bases spanning the gap. The CDR3 is 15 amino acids. The CDR3 reads CASSVGREPLYEQYF. In DNA, the CDR3 is TGTGCCAGCAGCGTAGGCCGGGAGCCCCTCTACGAGCAGTACTTC. The variable domain in full, completed from reference TRBV9 and TRBJ2-7, reads DSGVTQTPKHLITATGQRVTLRCSPRSGDLSVYWYQQSLDQGLQFLIQYYNGEERAKGNILERFSAQQFPDLHSELNLSSLELGDSALYFCASSVGREPLYEQYFGPGTRLTVT.

The chain employs TRBV18 and TRBJ1-2; 7 bases are shared with TRBD1. The CDR3 is 16 amino acids. Germline CDR1 reads KGHSH; CDR2 reads LQKENI. J lost 0 bases, V lost 6 bases, and 10 bases had no gene match. The CDR3 is CASSPLDRAANYGYTF. DNA for the CDR3: TGTGCCAGCTCTCCGCTCGACAGGGCCGCTAACTATGGCTACACCTTC. The full variable domain, its missing parts supplied by reference TRBV18 and TRBJ1-2, is NAGVMQNPRHLVRRRGQEARLRCSPMKGHSHVYWYRQLPEEGLKFMVYLQKENIIDESGMPKERFSAEFPKEGPSILRIQQVVRGDSAAYFCASSPLDRAANYGYTFGSGTRLTVV.

This clone was counted a few times. Other DNA sequences of this sample code for an identical CDR3. The chain combines TRBV15 with TRBJ2-2; 10 bases fit TRBD1. The CDR3 length is 13 residues. Germline CDR1 LNHNV, CDR2 YYDKDF (reference sequence). Losses at the gene ends were 8 bases for V and 7 bases for J; bases not matched to a gene: 4. In DNA form, the CDR3 reads TGTGCCACCGGGACAGGGGCCCACGGGGAGCTGTTTTTT. Amino acids: CATGTGAHGELFF.

The genes are TRBV7-2 and TRBJ2-2, with TRBD2 matching 10 bases. V dropped 3 bases and J dropped 6; count of bases not matched to a gene: 13. Looked up from germline, CDR1 is SGHTA and CDR2 is FQGNSA. The CDR3 sequence is 18 residues long. The CDR3 DNA reads as TGTGCCAGCAGCTTGTCGGTTCTAGCGGGAGTTATGGCCGGGGAGCTGTTTTTT. Encoded protein: CASSLSVLAGVMAGELFF.

The chain carries TRBV28 and TRBJ1-4; D is undetermined. The CDR3 is made up of 12 amino acids. V was shortened by 5 bases and J by 8 bases, with 9 bases between the two germline ends. Looked up from germline, CDR1 is MDHEN and CDR2 is SYDVKM. Here the CDR3 DNA reads TGTGCCAGCAGTGGTATAGAGGAAAAACTGTTTTTT. Its translation is CASSGIEEKLFF. Full variable domain (remainder filled in from reference TRBV28 and TRBJ1-4): DVKVTQSSRYLVKRTGEKVFLECVQDMDHENMFWYRQDPGLGLRLIYFSYDVKMKEKGDIPEGYSVSREKKERFSLILESASTNQTSMYLCASSGIEEKLFFGSGTQLSVL.

The V gene is TRBV28, the J gene TRBJ1-1; D is uncertain. Trimming removed 6 bases at V and 4 bases at J, with 21 bases between. This CDR3 has 16 residues. Per germline, CDR1 MDHEN and CDR2 SYDVKM. CDR3 amino acids: CASRGSTDQAGTEAFF. DNA of the CDR3: TGTGCCAGCAGGGGCTCGACGGACCAAGCGGGCACTGAAGCTTTCTTT.

The rearrangement uses TRBV25-1 and TRBJ2-3; TRBD2 aligns across 13 bases. Germline CDR1 reads MGHDK; CDR2 reads SYGVNS. The CDR3 is 18 residues long. The junction had 10 bases not matched to a gene; V was cut back by 3 bases and J by 4 bases. CDR3 in amino acids: CASSDEGGLAGLSDTQYF. The DNA of the CDR3 is TGTGCCAGCAGTGATGAGGGGGGACTAGCGGGGTTATCAGATACGCAGTATTTT.

V gene TRBV11-2 combines with J gene TRBJ2-2; no clear D gene. The V end lost 2 bases, the J end lost 7 bases, and 5 bases lay between the germline ends. This CDR3 spans 12 amino acids. Germline CDR1 and CDR2: SGHAT and FQNNGV. This CDR3 reads CASSLYVGELFF. Here the CDR3 DNA reads TGTGCCAGCAGCTTATATGTCGGGGAGCTGTTTTTT.

This CDR3 reads CASSQAGGYYEQYF. CDR3 nucleotide sequence: TGTGCCAGCAGCCAAGCGGGAGGTTACTACGAGCAGTACTTC. J is TRBJ2-7 and V is TRBV14, with 7 bases lining up with TRBD2. The V gene's germline CDR1 is SGHDN and CDR2 FVKESK. V shed 1 base and J 3 bases; nucleotides not matched to a gene: 3. There are 14 residues in the CDR3.

The genes are TRBV18 and TRBJ2-2, with D unclear. Germline V gives CDR1 KGHSH, CDR2 LQKENI. CDR3 length equals 16 residues. Trimming removed 2 bases at V and 1 base at J, with 11 bases between. CDR3 in amino acids: CASSPTGTLNTGELFF. CDR3 bases: TGTGCCAGCTCACCAACCGGTACGCTGAACACCGGGGAGCTGTTTTTT.

This clone occurred a few times. Other DNA sequences of this sample code for an identical CDR3. The rearrangement joins TRBV5-4 to TRBJ2-7; perhaps TRBD2 as D (5 bases). The CDR3 consists of 13 residues. CDR1 and CDR2 from the germline V gene are SGHNT and YYREEE (reference sequence). V lost 4 bases, J lost 0 bases, and 8 bases lay in between. For the CDR3, the DNA is TGTGCCAGCAGCCCCCGGGACTCCTACGAGCAGTACTTC. Its protein product is CASSPRDSYEQYF.

The genes are TRBV25-1 and TRBJ2-3; no reliable D call. Trimming left V 7 bases short and J 2 bases short, with 13 bases between. The CDR3 contains 14 residues. CDR1 MGHDK and CDR2 SYGVNS come from the germline V gene. CDR3: CASKEVKDTDTQYF. The CDR3 nucleotides are TGTGCCAGCAAAGAGGTAAAAGACACAGATACGCAGTATTTT.

V usage is TRBV7-9 and J usage is TRBJ1-5; no definite D call. This CDR3 is 14 amino acids long. Germline-derived CDR1 and CDR2 are SEHNR and FQNEAQ (reference sequence). Trimming removed 2 bases at V and 0 bases at J, with 5 bases between. CDR3: CASSLQNSNQPQHF. The CDR3 DNA follows: TGTGCCAGCAGCTTACAGAATAGCAATCAGCCCCAGCATTTT.

Here the CDR3 reads CASGAGGYEQYF. The DNA for the CDR3 is TGTGCCAGCGGGGCAGGGGGCTACGAGCAGTACTTC. The rearrangement uses TRBV28 and TRBJ2-7, with 7 bases lining up with TRBD1. Germline loops: CDR1 MDHEN, CDR2 SYDVKM. This CDR3 comprises 12 residues. Losses at the gene ends were 8 bases for V and 3 bases for J; bases not matched to a gene: 4.

J is TRBJ1-6 and V is TRBV4-2, with D maybe TRBD1 (5 bases). The V end lost 1 base, the J end lost 7 bases, and 17 bases lay between the germline ends. Germline CDR1 is LGHNA and CDR2 is YNFKEQ. The CDR3 is 17 residues long. The CDR3 coding sequence is TGTGCCAGCAGCCAAGTGGGCTCGGAAGGGGCCAATTCACCCCTCCACTTT. Protein sequence: CASSQVGSEGANSPLHF.

As to this clone: Distinct nucleotide sequences in the sample also encode this CDR3. The chain carries TRBV7-8 and TRBJ2-7; TRBD2 matches at 8 bases. With 4 bases clipped from V and 12 bases from J, the junction kept 11 bases outside the gene matches. Germline V lookup: CDR1 SGHVS, CDR2 FQNEAQ. The CDR3 covers 13 residues. This CDR3 is CASSSLGSGDAYF. DNA for the CDR3: TGTGCCAGCAGCTCCCTTGGTAGCGGGGATGCGTACTTC.

Worth noting for this clone: A far larger clone is off by one base, so a read error is likely. The same CDR3 can be traced to other DNA sequences in this sample. The rearrangement joins TRBV7-9 to TRBJ1-1, with TRBD1 matching over 7 bases. This CDR3 spans 14 amino acids. The V gene's germline CDR1 is SEHNR and CDR2 FQNEAQ (reference sequence). V was clipped by 3 bases and J by 2 bases; unmatched bases: 3. The CDR3 spells CASSLGQPNTEAFF. CDR3 bases: TGTGCCAGCAGCTTGGGACAGCCCAACACTGAAGCTTTCTTT.

The chain couples TRBV5-6 to TRBJ1-2; unclear D gene. The CDR3 runs to 11 residues. Germline-derived CDR1 and CDR2 are SGHDT and YYEEEE. Trimming removed 3 bases from V and 6 bases from J, with 6 bases in between. The CDR3 here is CASSSADGYTF. For the CDR3, the DNA is TGTGCCAGCAGCTCCGCGGATGGCTACACCTTC.